This T cell receptor beta chain came from a study of OX40 agonist ivuxolimab in advanced cancers. The method was immunoSEQ multiplex PCR; TCRdb's version includes in-frame clones alone and lacks a portion of them. The table lists 55,000 to 85,000 clones, nearly 90% of them singletons. The CDR3 runs to 13 residues. V dropped 5 bases and J dropped 6 bases, with 11 bases sitting between them. Germline V lookup: CDR1 MNHEY, CDR2 SVGAGI. This rearrangement joins TRBV6-5 to TRBJ2-1; D possibly corresponds to TRBD2 (6 bases). This receptor was taken from an adult with an advanced solid tumor such as melanoma, head and neck, liver or kidney cancer. The sequencing used CD4+ or CD8+ T cells sorted from blood, collected in a trial of the OX40 agonist ivuxolimab. CDR3 loop: CASSRGEVNEQFF. CDR3 bases: TGTGCCAGCAGTAGAGGGGAGGTCAATGAGCAGTTCTTC.